This T cell receptor beta chain is from a study of T cells after yellow fever vaccination (dated by TCRdb to about 2019). About the study as a whole: Libraries from fractions with low cell numbers were prepared with the SMART-Seq v4 Ultra Low Input RNA kit. Blood was collected at multiple timepoints before and after primary and secondary immunization, and bulk PBMC replicates and cell subsets were isolated. Bulk TCR alpha and beta repertoires were sequenced longitudinally to track T-cell clones before and after primary and booster YFV17D yellow fever vaccination. Two healthy male donors made up the cohort, one aged 18 to 30 years and the other aged 30 to 40 years.

Read against the paper, the sample's treatment or condition label means: live attenuated yellow fever vaccine strain. At each blood-draw timepoint, two biological replicates of bulk PBMCs were obtained. A standard Ficoll-Paque protocol was used to isolate PBMCs from peripheral blood. RNA was extracted with TriZol from bulk PBMCs, CD4 and CD8 fractions, and dextramer-positive and dextramer-negative fractions. Only a few counts were recorded for this clonotype. Its antigen remains undetermined. No per-base quality is available; no much larger clone lies one base away. TCR cDNA was synthesized by 5'RACE template switching, through which a universal primer site and unique molecular identifiers were introduced. Priming for cDNA synthesis came from both the TCR alpha and TCR beta constant segments. Library amplification used two PCR steps, and the second PCR step added sample barcodes and sequencing adapters. Sequencing of libraries was done on Illumina HiSeq 2500 (2x100 bp) or NovaSeq (2x150 bp). The authors processed their data as follows. Demultiplexing of reads and collapsing into UMI consensus sequences were performed with MIGEC, and V(D)J alignment was carried out with MiXCR. Using edgeR on replicate PBMC samples, clonotypes were called vaccine-responding if FDR was below 0.01 and the log2 fold change was above 5 up to day 15. Each bulk clonotype received a CD4 or CD8 identity based on whether the sequenced CD4 or CD8 repertoire contained that clonotype at higher abundance. TCRdb reworked the public reads: Q25 trimming with fastp, MiXCR clone assembly, productive beta chains retained. Identical CDR3 proteins give one entry, which carries the most common genes and DNA. TCRdb's processing, not the authors', yielded these V and J calls. This sample lists about 510,000 distinct CDR3 sequences; 21% were detected once. The ten largest account for around 17% of the sample.

The study at large found these results: A small fraction of clonotypes appeared in both the CD4 and CD8 compartments, likely as a result of convergent recombination. After the booster, most of the clones that had expanded following primary vaccination were detected again (96% of CD4 and 80% to 90% of CD8), which suggests that memory was broadly maintained. Because the study included only two donors, the extent to which the findings can be generalized is limited. FACS-sorted repertoires could contain abundant contaminating clonotypes from the bulk population, so computational filtering was required. The secondary T-cell response was weaker than the primary response but faster, peaking on day 5 instead of day 15.

V is shortened by 1 base, J by 9 bases, and the region joining them spans 23 bases. The CDR3 covers 17 residues, taking in both the cysteine and the phenylalanine. Of all the DNA, just the CDR3 is kept, 51 bases in frame from base 1. Looking up the germline V gene yields CDR1 SGHRS and CDR2 YFSETQ. The specimen comprised PBMCs, sampled approximately 22 days after the first yellow fever vaccination. The rearranged chain carries TRBV5-1 and TRBJ2-1; perhaps TRBD2 is the D gene, with 5 bases matching. The receptor was isolated from a man aged 18-30 years who received the YFV17D yellow fever vaccine. Here the CDR3 is given as CASSLLGGIDPSGEQFF. The DNA sequence is as follows: TGCGCCAGCAGCTTGCTGGGCGGAATAGATCCAAGCGGTGAGCAGTTCTTC.